This is a list of T cell receptor beta chains from one sample in a study of spatial heterogeneity in lung cancer. TCRdb reanalysed the 5' RACE reads using MiXCR and keeps one entry per CDR3 protein. The sample gives about 17,000 distinct CDR3 sequences, 20% to 25% of which show up once; around 20% is in the top ten. This specimen was PBMCs, taken at surgery. The receptors were sampled from a female donor with early-stage non-small cell lung cancer. Each CDR3 is given with its conserved first and last residue. D genes are given only for firm matches. Clone sizes are given selectively: once, few, many, or a class where the clone is expanded.

clone_size: many
v_call: TRBV5-4
d_call: TRBD2
cdr3_length: 16
j_call: TRBJ2-4
cdr3_nt: TGTGCCAGCAGCCCCGGGGGGGAACTAGCCAAAAACATTCAGTACTTC
cdr3_aa: CASSPGGELAKNIQYF

clone_size: few
v_call: TRBV5-1
d_call: NA
cdr3_length: 14
j_call: TRBJ2-7
cdr3_nt: TGCGCCAGCGCCAAACAGGGGGGGACCTACGAGCAGTACTTC
cdr3_aa: CASAKQGGTYEQYF

clone_size: NA
v_call: TRBV7-9
d_call: TRBD1
cdr3_length: 15
j_call: TRBJ2-7
cdr3_nt: TGTGCCAGCAGCTGGGAGGGACAGGGGGCCTACGAGCAGTACTTC
cdr3_aa: CASSWEGQGAYEQYF

clone_size: many
v_call: TRBV6-2/TRBV6-3
d_call: NA
cdr3_length: 16
j_call: TRBJ2-1
cdr3_nt: TGTGCCAGCAGCAGATCCAGGCTAGCAGCCTACAATGAGCAGTTCTTC
cdr3_aa: CASSRSRLAAYNEQFF

clone_size: many
v_call: TRBV5-1
d_call: TRBD2
cdr3_length: 14
j_call: TRBJ2-3
cdr3_nt: TGCGCCAGCATGCGCGGGGGAAGCACAGATACGCAGTATTTT
cdr3_aa: CASMRGGSTDTQYF

clone_size: NA
v_call: TRBV7-2
d_call: NA
cdr3_length: 14
j_call: TRBJ2-5
cdr3_nt: TGTGCCAGCAGCTTTGGTAACATCGAAGAGACCCAGTACTTC
cdr3_aa: CASSFGNIEETQYF

clone_size: NA
v_call: TRBV15
d_call: TRBD1
cdr3_length: 14
j_call: TRBJ2-1
cdr3_nt: TGTGCCACCAGCAGCTACTCAGGGGGTGAACAGCAGTTCTTC
cdr3_aa: CATSSYSGGEQQFF

clone_size: many
v_call: TRBV10-3
d_call: NA
cdr3_length: 14
j_call: TRBJ1-2
cdr3_nt: TGTGCCATCAGTGAGGGAGGGGTAGATGATGGCTACACCTTC
cdr3_aa: CAISEGGVDDGYTF

clone_size: medium-sized
v_call: TRBV7-2
d_call: TRBD2
cdr3_length: 13
j_call: TRBJ2-7
cdr3_nt: TGTGCCAGCAGCCGAGCGGGGGGCTACGAGCAGTACTTC
cdr3_aa: CASSRAGGYEQYF

clone_size: medium-sized
v_call: TRBV7-2
d_call: TRBD2
cdr3_length: 14
j_call: TRBJ2-1
cdr3_nt: TGTGCCAGCAGCTCGGGACTAGCGAACAATGAGCAGTTCTTC
cdr3_aa: CASSSGLANNEQFF

clone_size: many
v_call: TRBV7-2
d_call: TRBD2
cdr3_length: 17
j_call: TRBJ2-1
cdr3_nt: TGTGCCAGCAGCGGGTCGGCGACTAGCGGGAGGGTATATGAGCAGTTCTTC
cdr3_aa: CASSGSATSGRVYEQFF

clone_size: many
v_call: TRBV28
d_call: NA
cdr3_length: 17
j_call: TRBJ2-6
cdr3_nt: TGTGCCAGCAGTTTATCAGACAGGTACTCTGGGGCCAACGTCCTGACTTTC
cdr3_aa: CASSLSDRYSGANVLTF

clone_size: many
v_call: TRBV12-3/TRBV12-4
d_call: NA
cdr3_length: 13
j_call: TRBJ2-7
cdr3_nt: TGTGCCAGCAGTTTGCAGAGGGCTACCGAGCAGTACTTC
cdr3_aa: CASSLQRATEQYF

clone_size: medium-sized
v_call: TRBV6-1
d_call: NA
cdr3_length: 14
j_call: TRBJ1-1
cdr3_nt: TGTGCCAGCAGTCCCCACAGGGTCAACACTGAAGCTTTCTTT
cdr3_aa: CASSPHRVNTEAFF

clone_size: many
v_call: TRBV20-1
d_call: NA
cdr3_length: 19
j_call: TRBJ2-5
cdr3_nt: TGCAGTGCTAGAGAGCACTTTACCTTTGGGACGACGGACCAAGAGACCCAGTACTTC
cdr3_aa: CSAREHFTFGTTDQETQYF

clone_size: NA
v_call: TRBV4-2
d_call: NA
cdr3_length: 12
j_call: TRBJ2-7
cdr3_nt: TGTGCCAGCAGGGGTCGAGGGTACGAGCAGTACTTC
cdr3_aa: CASRGRGYEQYF

clone_size: many
v_call: TRBV20-1
d_call: TRBD2
cdr3_length: 18
j_call: TRBJ2-3
cdr3_nt: TGCAGTGCTAGATCAGGGCTAGCGGGAGGACCCACCCAAGATACGCAGTATTTT
cdr3_aa: CSARSGLAGGPTQDTQYF

clone_size: many
v_call: TRBV7-9
d_call: NA
cdr3_length: 19
j_call: TRBJ2-6
cdr3_nt: TGTGCCAGCAGCTTAGATGAAGGAAAGAGGGGCTCTGGGGCCAACGTCCTGACTTTC
cdr3_aa: CASSLDEGKRGSGANVLTF

clone_size: many
v_call: TRBV20-1
d_call: NA
cdr3_length: 13
j_call: TRBJ2-2
cdr3_nt: TGCAGTGCTAGGGGGCTAGACACCGGGGAGCTGTTTTTT
cdr3_aa: CSARGLDTGELFF

clone_size: few
v_call: TRBV12-3/TRBV12-4
d_call: NA
cdr3_length: 14
j_call: TRBJ2-3
cdr3_nt: TGTGCCAGCAGTTTAACCACTAGCACAGATACGCAGTATTTT
cdr3_aa: CASSLTTSTDTQYF

clone_size: many
v_call: TRBV7-2
d_call: TRBD1
cdr3_length: 14
j_call: TRBJ1-2
cdr3_nt: TGTGCCAGCAGCCCACCTGACAGGGAGAAAGGCTACACCTTC
cdr3_aa: CASSPPDREKGYTF

clone_size: medium-sized
v_call: TRBV28
d_call: NA
cdr3_length: 11
j_call: TRBJ2-3
cdr3_nt: TGTGCCAGCAGTTTCTCAGATACGCAGTATTTT
cdr3_aa: CASSFSDTQYF

clone_size: NA
v_call: TRBV7-9
d_call: TRBD2
cdr3_length: 18
j_call: TRBJ2-5
cdr3_nt: TGTGCCAGCAGTCCTCTAGCGGGAGTAAATTTGTACCAAGAGACCCAGTACTTC
cdr3_aa: CASSPLAGVNLYQETQYF

clone_size: many
v_call: TRBV18
d_call: NA
cdr3_length: 16
j_call: TRBJ2-1
cdr3_nt: TGTGCCAGCTCACCACCTACAGGAATCTCCTACAATGAGCAGTTCTTC
cdr3_aa: CASSPPTGISYNEQFF

clone_size: many
v_call: TRBV3-1
d_call: TRBD1
cdr3_length: 13
j_call: TRBJ2-7
cdr3_nt: TGTGCCAGCACGAGACAGGGGTCCTACGAGCAGTACTTC
cdr3_aa: CASTRQGSYEQYF

clone_size: medium-sized
v_call: TRBV27
d_call: NA
cdr3_length: 13
j_call: TRBJ1-1
cdr3_nt: TGTGCCAGCAGTCTCTCCAGAAGTACTGAAGCTTTCTTT
cdr3_aa: CASSLSRSTEAFF

clone_size: many
v_call: TRBV20-1
d_call: NA
cdr3_length: 13
j_call: TRBJ2-7
cdr3_nt: TGCAGTGCTGTGAAAACAGGAACCTACGAGCAGTACTTC
cdr3_aa: CSAVKTGTYEQYF

clone_size: NA
v_call: TRBV15
d_call: NA
cdr3_length: 15
j_call: TRBJ1-1
cdr3_nt: TGTGCCACCAGCAGATCAAGACAGACTAACACTGAAGCTTTCTTT
cdr3_aa: CATSRSRQTNTEAFF

clone_size: medium-sized
v_call: TRBV19
d_call: NA
cdr3_length: 15
j_call: TRBJ1-6
cdr3_nt: TGTGCCAGTAGAAGAGGTCGACAGTATAATTCACCCCTCCACTTT
cdr3_aa: CASRRGRQYNSPLHF

clone_size: medium-sized
v_call: TRBV20-1
d_call: NA
cdr3_length: 15
j_call: TRBJ1-5
cdr3_nt: TGCAGTGCCCAGGGACCGCGCGGTGGATATCAGCCCCAGCATTTT
cdr3_aa: CSAQGPRGGYQPQHF

clone_size: many
v_call: TRBV7-2
d_call: TRBD1
cdr3_length: 18
j_call: TRBJ1-5
cdr3_nt: TGTGCCAGCAGCTTAGTCGGGCGACAGGGCGCTAGCAATCAGCCCCAGCATTTT
cdr3_aa: CASSLVGRQGASNQPQHF

clone_size: many
v_call: TRBV15
d_call: TRBD2
cdr3_length: 16
j_call: TRBJ2-3
cdr3_nt: TGTGCCACCAGCAGAGGGACTAGCGGTAGCACAGATACGCAGTATTTT
cdr3_aa: CATSRGTSGSTDTQYF

clone_size: many
v_call: TRBV21-1
d_call: NA
cdr3_length: 9
j_call: TRBJ1-1
cdr3_nt: TGTGCCAGCAGCAAAGGAGCTTTCTTT
cdr3_aa: CASSKGAFF

clone_size: medium-sized
v_call: TRBV28
d_call: NA
cdr3_length: 15
j_call: TRBJ2-1
cdr3_nt: TGTGCCAGCAGCGTTATCGGGACCAAGGACAATGAGCAGTTCTTC
cdr3_aa: CASSVIGTKDNEQFF

clone_size: many
v_call: TRBV29-1
d_call: NA
cdr3_length: 11
j_call: TRBJ2-7
cdr3_nt: TGCAGCGTTCGCCAGTCCTACGAGCAGTACTTC
cdr3_aa: CSVRQSYEQYF

clone_size: medium-sized
v_call: TRBV5-1
d_call: TRBD2
cdr3_length: 16
j_call: TRBJ2-7
cdr3_nt: TGCGCCAGCAGCTTGCATTTGGGGGGGAGCTCCTACGAGCAGTACTTC
cdr3_aa: CASSLHLGGSSYEQYF

clone_size: many
v_call: TRBV27
d_call: NA
cdr3_length: 15
j_call: TRBJ2-1
cdr3_nt: TGTGCCAGCACCCTCCGGCAGACGGGCTACAATGAGCAGTTCTTC
cdr3_aa: CASTLRQTGYNEQFF

clone_size: many
v_call: TRBV7-9
d_call: TRBD1
cdr3_length: 19
j_call: TRBJ2-2
cdr3_nt: TGTGCCAGCAGCAAACAAAAGGGTACCGGGACAGGGAACACCGGGGAGCTGTTTTTT
cdr3_aa: CASSKQKGTGTGNTGELFF

clone_size: few
v_call: TRBV28
d_call: TRBD1
cdr3_length: 15
j_call: TRBJ2-7
cdr3_nt: TGTGCCAGCAGTTCTCAGGGGACAGCCTCCTACGAGCAGTACTTC
cdr3_aa: CASSSQGTASYEQYF

clone_size: many
v_call: TRBV24-1
d_call: NA
cdr3_length: 14
j_call: TRBJ2-1
cdr3_nt: TGTGCCACCAGTAGACCGGGACCAGCCAATGAGCAGTTCTTC
cdr3_aa: CATSRPGPANEQFF

clone_size: many
v_call: TRBV27
d_call: NA
cdr3_length: 13
j_call: TRBJ2-7
cdr3_nt: TGTGCCAGCAGTTTTCAGGGGACGGGCGAGCAGTACTTC
cdr3_aa: CASSFQGTGEQYF

clone_size: few
v_call: TRBV6-5
d_call: NA
cdr3_length: 15
j_call: TRBJ1-5
cdr3_nt: TGTGCCAGCAGTTACTCCGGGAGGAACAATCAGCCCCAGCATTTT
cdr3_aa: CASSYSGRNNQPQHF

clone_size: many
v_call: TRBV29-1
d_call: NA
cdr3_length: 14
j_call: TRBJ2-3
cdr3_nt: TGCACCGCCCAGGGGAGGGGCGGCACAGATACGCAGTATTTT
cdr3_aa: CTAQGRGGTDTQYF

clone_size: many
v_call: TRBV7-9
d_call: NA
cdr3_length: 16
j_call: TRBJ1-5
cdr3_nt: TGTGCCAGCAGCCAAACCACGGGAGGGGGCAATCAGCCCCAGCATTTT
cdr3_aa: CASSQTTGGGNQPQHF

clone_size: many
v_call: TRBV3-1
d_call: NA
cdr3_length: 13
j_call: TRBJ2-1
cdr3_nt: TGTGCCAGCAGCACCGGGGGCCCCAATGAGCAGTTCTTC
cdr3_aa: CASSTGGPNEQFF

clone_size: many
v_call: TRBV6-2/TRBV6-3
d_call: NA
cdr3_length: 14
j_call: TRBJ1-5
cdr3_nt: TGTGCCAGCAGACGCAACCCTACCCAGGGACCCCAGCATTTT
cdr3_aa: CASRRNPTQGPQHF

clone_size: NA
v_call: TRBV6-5
d_call: NA
cdr3_length: 13
j_call: TRBJ2-7
cdr3_nt: TGTGCCAGCAGTTGGCAGGGGCCCTACGAGCAGTACTTC
cdr3_aa: CASSWQGPYEQYF

clone_size: many
v_call: TRBV5-1
d_call: NA
cdr3_length: 14
j_call: TRBJ2-7
cdr3_nt: TGCGCCAGCAGCTTGGTTCCGGACGGATACGAGCAGTACTTC
cdr3_aa: CASSLVPDGYEQYF

clone_size: many
v_call: TRBV24-1
d_call: TRBD2
cdr3_length: 15
j_call: TRBJ2-5
cdr3_nt: TGTGCCACCAGCGGACTAGCGGAGAGGTGGGAGACCCAGTACTTC
cdr3_aa: CATSGLAERWETQYF